Presented here are 23 T cell receptor beta chains from one specimen sequenced in a study of blood T cells in healthy people across ages. Combining a sample-barcoded 5' primer with a J-beta primer mix, a second PCR ran for about 6 to 12 cycles. TCRdb fed the 5' RACE reads into MiXCR, producing one record per CDR3 protein. The sample has around 1,000,000 distinct CDR3 sequences; approximately 25% are singletons. These data are also associated with another study on T cells of mothers and their children.

Sequences were obtained from blood. The source of these receptors is a girl aged 2-10 years in good health.

V is TRBV18 and J is TRBJ2-7, with D perhaps TRBD1 (5 bases). CDR3 size: 14 residues. V lost 2 bases, J lost 2 bases, and 10 bases lay in between. Looked up from germline, CDR1 is KGHSH and CDR2 is LQKENI. CDR3: CASSPMTDAYEQYF. CDR3 in DNA: TGTGCCAGCTCACCAATGACAGATGCCTACGAGCAGTACTTC.

This clonotype was detected a few times. The gene calls are TRBV10-3 and TRBJ2-7; D possibly matches TRBD1 or TRBD2 (6 bases each). This CDR3 has 13 residues. From germline, CDR1 is ENHRY and CDR2 SYGVKD. The germline V and J ends were trimmed by 4 bases and 7 bases, with 14 bases remaining between them. The CDR3 spells CAISGYRAGEQYF. The CDR3 DNA follows: TGTGCCATCAGTGGATACAGGGCGGGGGAGCAGTACTTC.

This clonotype was recorded a few times. This sequence joins TRBV6-5 and TRBJ2-1; D is possibly TRBD2 (6 bases). The ends were cut back, 5 bases at V and 9 bases at J, with 11 bases in the middle. The CDR3 spans 12 residues. Germline values: CDR1 MNHEY, CDR2 SVGAGI. Here the CDR3 DNA reads TGTGCCAGCAGTCCTTCCGGGAGTGAGCAGTTCTTC. This codes for CASSPSGSEQFF.

This clonotype has a handful of counts. This rearrangement joins TRBV15 to TRBJ2-1, with a weak D call TRBD2 (5 bases). The length of the CDR3 is 16 residues. V lost 3 bases and J 5 bases, leaving 17 bases between the germline ends. CDR1 and CDR2 (germline): LNHNV, YYDKDF (reference sequence). For the CDR3, the DNA is TGTGCCACCAGCAGCTTTAGAACGGGGATAGACAATGAGCAGTTCTTC. Translation: CATSSFRTGIDNEQFF.

In this sample, this clonotype turned up once. The genes are TRBV29-1 and TRBJ2-3, with 11 nucleotides matching TRBD2. Per germline, CDR1 SQVTM and CDR2 ANQGSEA. V trimming: 4 bases; J trimming: 5 bases; junction bases outside the gene matches: 8. CDR3 length equals 15 residues. The CDR3 is CSVALAGAPGDTQYF. CDR3 bases: TGCAGCGTTGCACTAGCGGGGGCCCCGGGAGATACGCAGTATTTT.

This sequence joins TRBV7-2 and TRBJ1-2; 8 positions match TRBD1. CDR3 size: 14 residues. Looked up from germline, CDR1 is SGHTA and CDR2 is FQGNSA. After removal of 1 base from V and 8 bases from J, the junction contained 6 bases not matched to a gene. The CDR3: CASSLGQGAGGYTF. The CDR3 bases are TGTGCCAGCAGCTTAGGGCAGGGGGCTGGAGGCTACACCTTC.

The chain joins TRBV7-2 to TRBJ2-5; maybe TRBD2 (6 bases). V was clipped by 4 bases and J by 2 bases, with 17 bases between them. In germline, CDR1 is SGHTA, CDR2 FQGNSA. The CDR3 covers 16 residues. The CDR3 protein is CASSSRLGSGQETQYF. CDR3 nucleotides: TGTGCCAGCAGCTCCCGGCTTGGTAGCGGACAAGAGACCCAGTACTTC. Supplemented by reference TRBV7-2 and TRBJ2-5, the full variable domain reads GAGVSQSPSNKVTEKGKDVELRCDPISGHTALYWYRQSLGQGLEFLIYFQGNSAPDKSGLPSDRFSAERTGGSVSTLTIQRTQQEDSAVYLCASSSRLGSGQETQYFGPGTRLLVL.

The chain has TRBV11-2 and TRBJ2-1, with 11 bases that match TRBD2. This CDR3 is 16 amino acids long. Trimming cost V 2 bases and J 7 bases; bases outside gene matches: 7. Germline values: CDR1 SGHAT, CDR2 FQNNGV. The CDR3 nucleotides are TGTGCCAGCAGCTTATTACTAGCGGGAGACAGGAATGAGCAGTTCTTC. This sequence encodes CASSLLLAGDRNEQFF.

The chain carries TRBV4-2 and TRBJ2-5, with D perhaps matching TRBD1 or TRBD2 (5 bases each). Near its end, the DNA agrees better with TRBJ2-7, so the J call may be wrong. This CDR3 is built from 15 residues. Germline V gene lookup returns CDR1 LGHNA and CDR2 YNFKEQ. CDR3 sequence: CASSQDLWGNDEQYF. In DNA, the CDR3 is TGTGCCAGCAGCCAAGACTTATGGGGGAACGACGAGCAGTACTTC.

The chain uses TRBV29-1 and TRBJ1-2; D ambiguous. V gave up 4 bases and J gave up 6 bases, with 9 bases separating them. CDR1 is SQVTM and CDR2 is ANQGSEA in the germline V gene. The CDR3 has 11 residues. CDR3 loop: CSVGVGNGYTF. The CDR3, as DNA: TGCAGCGTTGGTGTAGGGAATGGCTACACCTTC.

This clonotype was observed a handful of times. The V call is TRBV7-8, the J call TRBJ1-1, with D unresolved. The V gene's germline CDR1 is SGHVS and CDR2 FQNEAQ. V gave up 1 base and J gave up 0 bases, with 12 bases separating them. The CDR3 runs to 16 residues. CDR3 loop: CASSLGPRIMNTEAFF. The DNA for the CDR3 is TGTGCCAGCAGCTTAGGGCCACGGATTATGAACACTGAAGCTTTCTTT.

CDR3 sequence (DNA): TGTGCCAGCAGTGAAGCCATCTCCTACGAGCAGTACTTC. Its protein product is CASSEAISYEQYF. The V and J genes are TRBV6-1 and TRBJ2-5; D call uncertain. The J call is uncertain, as TRBJ2-7 better fits the DNA end. The CDR3 totals 13 residues. Germline V gene sequence: CDR1 MNHNS, CDR2 SASEGT.

The V and J genes are TRBV5-6 and TRBJ2-1; D may correspond to TRBD1 or TRBD2 (5 bases each). The CDR3 is 14 residues long. Trimming removed 4 bases from V and 5 bases from J, with 13 bases in between. Per the germline V gene, CDR1 is SGHDT and CDR2 is YYEEEE. CDR3 nucleotide sequence: TGTGCCAGCAGCAGCGCCGGGGACCACAATGAGCAGTTCTTC. This gives the protein CASSSAGDHNEQFF.

This clonotype was detected a few times. V is TRBV7-9 and J is TRBJ2-3, with 11 positions matching TRBD2. Germline V CDR1 and CDR2: SEHNR, FQNEAQ (reference sequence). The V and J ends lost 3 bases and 2 bases, in that order; junction bases with no gene match: 10. This CDR3 has 18 residues. This CDR3 is CASSLGLADTPLTDTQYF. The CDR3 region has the DNA TGTGCCAGCAGCTTGGGACTAGCGGACACGCCTCTCACAGATACGCAGTATTTT. Based on the CDR3 plus reference TRBV7-9 and TRBJ2-3, the full variable domain is DTGVSQNPRHKITKRGQNVTFRCDPISEHNRLYWYRQTLGQGPEFLTYFQNEAQLEKSRLLSDRFSAERPKGSFSTLEIQRTEQGDSAMYLCASSLGLADTPLTDTQYFGPGTRLTVL.

The rearrangement joins TRBV6-5 to TRBJ2-5; D is perhaps TRBD1 or TRBD2 (5 bases each). CDR3 size: 13 residues. V lost 8 bases, J lost 3 bases, and 13 bases lay in between. CDR1 and CDR2 (germline): MNHEY, SVGAGI. The CDR3 bases are TGTGCCAGCTCCGGGGACCTAAAAGAGACCCAGTACTTC. Translated: CASSGDLKETQYF.

In its sample, this clonotype was seen a few times. The chain couples TRBV7-2 to TRBJ1-3; D is undetermined. Per the germline V gene, CDR1 is SGHTA and CDR2 is FQGNSA. With 0 bases removed from V and 1 base from J, the gap between germline ends came to 7 bases. The CDR3 sequence is 15 residues long. The CDR3 sequence: CASSLAFGSGNTIYF. As DNA, the CDR3 is TGTGCCAGCAGCTTAGCGTTCGGATCTGGAAACACCATATATTTT.

The rearrangement links TRBV12-3 or TRBV12-4 to TRBJ1-1; D gene unclear. V lost 6 bases and J 0 bases, leaving 8 bases between the germline ends. The CDR3 length is 13 residues. CDR3 in amino acids: CASRRQLNTEAFF. DNA of the CDR3: TGTGCCAGCAGACGACAACTGAACACTGAAGCTTTCTTT.

J is TRBJ1-5 and V is TRBV28; TRBD1 matches 9 bases. The CDR3 consists of 14 residues. The junction had 6 bases not matched to a gene; V was cut back by 6 bases and J by 6 bases. Per germline, CDR1 MDHEN and CDR2 SYDVKM. CDR3 sequence (DNA): TGTGCCAGCAGCTCCCGACAGGGGGGTCAGCCCCAGCATTTT. Translated, it gives CASSSRQGGQPQHF.

There are many counts of this clonotype. V and J are TRBV29-1 and TRBJ2-3; D ambiguous. This CDR3 has 12 residues. In germline, CDR1 is SQVTM, CDR2 ANQGSEA. The germline V and J ends were trimmed by 4 bases and 2 bases, with 7 bases remaining between them. The CDR3 loop is CSVGGDTDTQYF. CDR3 sequence (DNA): TGCAGCGTTGGTGGGGACACAGATACGCAGTATTTT.

This chain connects TRBV5-1 to TRBJ2-5; D is undetermined. The end of the DNA fits TRBJ2-1 better, so the J call may be wrong. Per germline, CDR1 SGHRS and CDR2 YFSETQ. This CDR3 region has 12 residues. CDR3: CASSLSSSEQFF. CDR3 nucleotide sequence: TGCGCCAGCAGCCTGTCGTCGTCGGAGCAGTTCTTC.

The chain uses TRBV9 and TRBJ2-1; D gene ambiguous. This CDR3 spans 15 amino acids. V was trimmed by 1 base and J by 0 bases, leaving 8 bases between them. Germline assignment: CDR1 SGDLS and CDR2 YYNGEE. CDR3 in amino acids: CASSVPASSYNEQFF. The CDR3 coding sequence is TGTGCCAGCAGCGTACCGGCCAGCTCCTACAATGAGCAGTTCTTC.

This clonotype has a handful of counts. V is TRBV7-9 and J is TRBJ2-5; the D call may be TRBD1 or TRBD2 (5 bases each). V lost 0 bases and J 5 bases, leaving 22 bases between the germline ends. The CDR3 sequence is 18 residues long. Germline V gene sequence: CDR1 SEHNR, CDR2 FQNEAQ (reference sequence). The CDR3 region is CASSLAGLKGTGDETQYF. CDR3 nucleotides: TGTGCCAGCAGCTTAGCGGGTCTAAAGGGTACCGGGGACGAGACCCAGTACTTC.

The CDR3 region has the DNA TGTGCCAGCAGCTTAGATAGCGGGACTGGATGGGAGCAGTTCTTC. It codes for CASSLDSGTGWEQFF. This rearrangement joins TRBV11-2 to TRBJ2-1; 8 bases line up with TRBD2. Germline V gene data show CDR1 as SGHAT and CDR2 as FQNNGV. Trimming took 0 bases from V and 10 from J; bases not matched to a gene: 8. The CDR3 sequence is 15 residues long.